The clone carrying this T cell receptor beta chain has ten or more counts. Its antigen remains unidentified. V trimming: 3 bases; J trimming: 10 bases; junction bases outside the gene matches: 18. The CDR3 runs to 16 residues. Germline-derived CDR1 and CDR2 are SGHRS and YFSETQ. TCRdb redid the calling of the RT-PCR reads with MiXCR, one entry per CDR3 protein. The sample lists 650,000 or so distinct CDR3 sequences, around 15% seen once, with about 7.6% in the top ten. The entry originates in a study of response to subunit inactivated influenza vaccine. Broader study findings: Authors suggested that a seasonal influenza vaccination recruits few new T cells each time.

V and J are TRBV5-1 and TRBJ1-1, with 7 positions matching TRBD1. The specimen comprised PBMCs from blood, sampled about 14 days before vaccination. The receptor comes from a man aged 45-65 years who received an inactivated influenza vaccine. DNA for the CDR3: TGCGCCAGCAGCTCCGGTCTCCCTGGGACAGCCCTAGGAGCTTTCTTT. Translation gives CASSSGLPGTALGAFF.